These 5 T cell receptor beta chains came from one sample sequenced in a study of technical replicates of blood from several donors. Sequencing used immunoSEQ multiplex PCR; TCRdb keeps in-frame clones, though not all of them. The data contain under 70,000 clones, 80% to 95% of them singletons. Sequenced: PBMCs. These receptors came from a human donor in good health. Some clones in this sample may be carry-over from other donors' samples.

This chain uses TRBV5-6 with TRBJ1-4; no clear D gene. This CDR3 is 14 amino acids long. Deletions cut 2 bases from V and 7 bases from J, with 12 bases between. CDR1 is SGHDT and CDR2 is YYEEEE in the germline V gene. The DNA for the CDR3 is TGTGCCAGCAGCTTCATGCAGGTTACTGAAAAACTGTTTTTT. Translated, it gives CASSFMQVTEKLFF. Complete variable domain (other parts from reference TRBV5-6 and TRBJ1-4): DAGVTQSPTHLIKTRGQQVTLRCSPKSGHDTVSWYQQALGQGPQFIFQYYEEEERQRGNFPDRFSGHQFPNYSSELNVNALLLGDSALYLCASSFMQVTEKLFFGSGTQLSVL.

The genes are TRBV30 and TRBJ2-2; D is uncertain. This CDR3 is built from 11 residues. Trimming left V 3 bases short and J 6 bases short, with 5 bases between. CDR1 GTSNPN and CDR2 SVGIG come from the germline V gene (reference sequence). CDR3 amino acids: CAWRGPGELFF. In DNA form, the CDR3 reads TGTGCCTGGAGGGGCCCCGGGGAGCTGTTTTTT.

The chain uses TRBV6-6 and TRBJ1-5; no clear D. V was cut by 6 bases and J by 2 bases, with 11 bases left in between. The CDR3 runs to 14 residues. CDR1 MNHNY and CDR2 SVGAGI come from the germline V gene (reference sequence). CDR3 residues: CASSPREGNQPQHF. As DNA, the CDR3 is TGTGCCAGCAGCCCGCGTGAGGGCAATCAGCCCCAGCATTTT.

The V call is TRBV27, the J call TRBJ1-1; D ambiguous. Trimming cost V 4 bases and J 4 bases, with 13 bases left between them. The CDR3 consists of 14 residues. From germline, CDR1 is MNHEY and CDR2 SMNVEV (reference sequence). CDR3 sequence reads: CASSSYGRATEAFF. The CDR3 nucleotides read TGTGCCAGCAGTTCCTATGGGAGGGCCACTGAAGCTTTCTTT.

This clone has just a few counts. V is TRBV9 and J is TRBJ1-1; 9 positions agree with TRBD1. V dropped 3 bases and J dropped 2; count of bases not matched to a gene: 5. Germline V gene sequence: CDR1 SGDLS, CDR2 YYNGEE. This CDR3 comprises 15 residues. The CDR3 DNA follows: TGTGCCAGCAGCGAGGAGGACAGGGGAAACACTGAAGCTTTCTTT. Its protein product is CASSEEDRGNTEAFF.